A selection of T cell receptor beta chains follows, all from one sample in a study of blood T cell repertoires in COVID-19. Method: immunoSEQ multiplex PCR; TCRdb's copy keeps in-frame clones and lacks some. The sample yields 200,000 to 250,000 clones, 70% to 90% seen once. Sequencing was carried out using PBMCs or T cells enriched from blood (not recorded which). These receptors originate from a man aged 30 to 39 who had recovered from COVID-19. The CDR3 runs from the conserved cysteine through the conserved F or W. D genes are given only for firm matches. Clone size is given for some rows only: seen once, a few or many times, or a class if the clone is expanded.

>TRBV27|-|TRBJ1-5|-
CASSLSQISNQPQHF
TGTGCCAGCAGTTTATCTCAGATTAGCAATCAGCCCCAGCATTTT
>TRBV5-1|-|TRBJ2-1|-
CASSQYNEQFF
TGCGCCAGCAGCCAGTACAATGAGCAGTTCTTC
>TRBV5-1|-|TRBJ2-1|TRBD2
CASSLRTSGAYNEQFF
TGCGCCAGCAGCCTAAGGACTAGCGGGGCATACAATGAGCAGTTCTTC
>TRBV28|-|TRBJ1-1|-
CASFNRDTEAFF
TGTGCCAGCTTCAACAGGGACACTGAAGCTTTCTTT
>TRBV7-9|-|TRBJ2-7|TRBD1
CASSPTTDRAPIEQYF
TGTGCCAGCAGCCCAACTACGGACAGGGCCCCCATCGAGCAGTACTTC
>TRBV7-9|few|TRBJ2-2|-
CASSLLGPNTGELFF
TGTGCCAGCAGCTTACTTGGGCCGAACACCGGGGAGCTGTTTTTT
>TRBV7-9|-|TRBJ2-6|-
CASSPWAYSGANVLTF
TGTGCCAGCAGCCCTTGGGCGTACTCTGGGGCCAACGTCCTGACTTTC
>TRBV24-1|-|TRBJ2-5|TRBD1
CATSTGGDETQYF
TGTGCCACCAGTACAGGGGGTGACGAGACCCAGTACTTC
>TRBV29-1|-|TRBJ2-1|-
CSVDLNEQFF
TGCAGCGTTGATCTCAATGAGCAGTTCTTC
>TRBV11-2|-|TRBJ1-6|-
CASEGAGNSPLHF
TGTGCCAGCGAAGGGGCTGGTAATTCACCCCTCCACTTT
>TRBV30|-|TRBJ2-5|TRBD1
CAWSRGTGEETQYF
TGTGCCTGGAGTAGGGGGACAGGGGAAGAGACCCAGTACTTC
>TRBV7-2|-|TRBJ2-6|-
CASSLTTSGANVLTF
TGTGCCAGCAGCTTAACAACCTCTGGGGCCAACGTCCTGACTTTC